One TCR beta chain is described in this entry. Its antigen remains unidentified. RNA transcripts yielded amplified TCR beta CDR3 regions. The TCR CDR3 first-round RT-PCR relied on the HTBI primer set. In TCRdb, the multiplex PCR reads were re-called with MiXCR into one record per CDR3 protein. The data contain more than 650,000 distinct CDR3 sequences, approximately 14% of them singletons. The entry originates in a study of T cells in Graves' hyperthyroidism and ophthalmopathy. General study points: Blood also contained most expanded thyroid clonotypes above 0.001.

Germline CDR1 SGHNT, CDR2 YENEEA. The V end was cut by 0 bases, the J end by 2 bases, with 8 bases between. The CDR3 is 14 amino acids. Stable Graves' hyperthyroidism denoted no ophthalmopathy progression over 18 months. The hyperthyroidism patients had all been newly diagnosed, and their disease duration was under 2 months. Their ages ranged from 18 to 65 years. PBMCs stemmed from less than 13 ml fresh peripheral blood. The sequencing input was blood. The chain recombines TRBV11-3 with TRBJ2-7; no firm D call. The sequence was obtained from a woman aged 18-35 years with Graves' hyperthyroidism. The CDR3 reads CASSLDGNTYEQYF. Written as DNA, the CDR3 is TGTGCCAGCAGCTTAGATGGAAACACCTACGAGCAGTACTTC.